This entry lists 2 T cell receptor beta chains sequenced from one sample in a study of blood T cell repertoires in COVID-19. Produced via immunoSEQ multiplex PCR; TCRdb's table is partial and in-frame only. This sample has over 75,000 clones, with about 79% found just once. Sequencing was carried out using peripheral blood. Every receptor here comes from a human donor in a cohort sampled during active COVID-19.

This clone was recorded many times. The chain couples TRBV18 to TRBJ2-1; tentative D call: TRBD1 (6 bases). This CDR3 is built from 15 residues. V was trimmed by 1 base and J by 8 bases, leaving 15 bases between them. From germline, CDR1 is KGHSH and CDR2 LQKENI. CDR3 protein: CASSPQQGSPHEQFF. The DNA of the CDR3 is TGTGCCAGCTCACCACAACAGGGATCTCCCCATGAGCAGTTCTTC.

This clone was observed a few times. The J gene is TRBJ2-2, the V gene TRBV10-1; 9 bases are shared with TRBD1. The germline V gene encodes CDR1 WNHNN and CDR2 SYGVQD (reference sequence). After removal of 6 bases from V and 6 bases from J, the junction contained 5 bases not matched to a gene. The CDR3 is 14 residues long. CDR3 nucleotides: TGCGCCAGCAGGAGACAGGGGGAATCCGGGGAGCTGTTTTTT. Protein sequence: CASRRQGESGELFF.